The next 24 T cell receptor beta chains were all read from a single sample in a study of neurological immune-mediated disorders. One entry per CDR3 protein, called by TCRdb with MiXCR from the 5' RACE reads. The table has tens of thousands of distinct CDR3 sequences, roughly 15% seen once. Sequencing was carried out using PBMCs. These TCRs come from a woman aged 40-49 years in good health.

This clonotype was recorded a few times. This sequence may be a read error, since a much larger clone differs from it by one base. This rearrangement joins TRBV5-1 to TRBJ2-1, with a possible D match to TRBD2 (6 bases). From germline, CDR1 is SGHRS and CDR2 YFSETQ. The CDR3 consists of 14 residues. In nucleotides, the CDR3 is TGCGCCAACAGCTTGGAATCTGGGGGAGGTGAGCAGTTCTTC. It codes for CANSLESGGGEQFF.

Within the sample, this clonotype is medium-sized. V gene TRBV6-5 combines with J gene TRBJ1-4; D call uncertain. The CDR3 runs to 16 residues. CDR1 and CDR2 from the germline V gene are MNHEY and SVGAGI. The germline V and J ends were trimmed by 4 bases and 2 bases, with 14 bases remaining between them. The CDR3 bases are TGTGCCAGCAGTTTTGAAGGGAAAACTACTAATGAAAAACTGTTTTTT. Translating it yields CASSFEGKTTNEKLFF.

This clonotype was seen at least ten times. The V call is TRBV12-3 or TRBV12-4, the J call TRBJ1-5, with D possibly TRBD1 on 6 matching bases. CDR3 length: 13 residues. Trimming left V 5 bases short and J 4 bases short, with 9 bases between. CDR3 sequence: CASSGQGNQPQHF. In nucleotides, the CDR3 is TGTGCCAGCAGTGGGCAGGGGAATCAGCCCCAGCATTTT.

Of note for this clonotype: At one of its ends the junction is not consistent with the germline gene, which may arise from a read error. The chain links TRBV11-2 to TRBJ2-2, with D hard to call. From germline, CDR1 is SGHAT and CDR2 FQNNGV. The CDR3 length is 15 residues. Here the CDR3 DNA reads TGTGCCAGCAGCTTAGGCAGGAGCGACACCTGGGAGCTGTTTTTT. Amino acids: CASSLGRSDTWELFF.

The sample holds many counts of this clonotype. V and J are TRBV2 and TRBJ2-1, with TRBD2 matching 13 bases. V dropped 4 bases and J dropped 7; count of bases not matched to a gene: 4. This CDR3 spans 15 amino acids. Germline CDR1 is SNHLY and CDR2 is FYNNEI. For the CDR3, the DNA is TGTGCCAGCAGTGGGGGGGGACTAGCGGGGAATGAGCAGTTCTTC. Translating gives CASSGGGLAGNEQFF.

V and J are TRBV20-1 and TRBJ1-1, with unresolved D. Germline CDR1 DFQATT, CDR2 SNEGSKA (reference sequence). The CDR3 runs 11 residues. CDR3 sequence (DNA): TGCGCCGAAGGAGGGAGCACTGAAGCTTTCTTT. Its translation: CAEGGSTEAFF.

This clonotype was observed at least ten times. This chain uses TRBV4-3 with TRBJ2-7; 7 bases align to TRBD2. Germline CDR1 reads LGHNA; CDR2 reads YSLEER. This CDR3 contains 19 residues. V trimming: 1 base; J trimming: 4 bases; junction bases outside the gene matches: 19. CDR3 sequence reads: CASSQASGLAVVGKYEQYF. CDR3 in DNA: TGCGCCAGCAGCCAAGCGAGTGGGCTAGCGGTAGTGGGGAAGTACGAGCAGTACTTC.

At least ten counts were recorded for this clonotype. The chain combines TRBV14 with TRBJ1-1; tentatively, D is TRBD1 (6 bases). The CDR3 contains 14 residues. Germline CDR1 and CDR2: SGHDN and FVKESK. V dropped 2 bases and J dropped 7 bases, with 14 bases sitting between them. This CDR3 is CASSQRTGISEAFF. The CDR3 nucleotides are TGTGCCAGCAGCCAACGAACAGGGATAAGTGAAGCTTTCTTT.

CDR3 residues: CSASARESSGNTIYF. The CDR3 DNA follows: TGCAGTGCTAGCGCGAGGGAGAGCTCTGGAAACACCATATATTTT. The V gene is TRBV20-1, the J gene TRBJ1-3; D not certain. Trimming stripped 3 bases from V and 0 bases from J, with 12 bases between. Looked up from germline, CDR1 is DFQATT and CDR2 is SNEGSKA (reference sequence). The CDR3 is 15 residues long.

The chain links TRBV18 to TRBJ1-1, with D unclear. Germline CDR1 reads KGHSH; CDR2 reads LQKENI. The CDR3 runs 13 residues. V gave up 7 bases and J gave up 5 bases, with 14 bases separating them. The CDR3 DNA follows: TGTGCCAGCTTCTCGATGGTGGGTACTGAAGCTTTCTTT. It specifies CASFSMVGTEAFF. The full variable domain, its missing parts supplied by reference TRBV18 and TRBJ1-1, is NAGVMQNPRHLVRRRGQEARLRCSPMKGHSHVYWYRQLPEEGLKFMVYLQKENIIDESGMPKERFSAEFPKEGPSILRIQQVVRGDSAAYFCASFSMVGTEAFFGQGTRLTVV.

This clonotype has a handful of counts. The chain uses TRBV20-1 and TRBJ1-5, with 7 nucleotides matching TRBD1. The CDR3 loop spans 13 amino acids. J gave up 5 bases and V 3 bases, and 4 bases lay outside the gene matches. Germline CDR1 and CDR2: DFQATT and SNEGSKA (reference sequence). CDR3 DNA: TGCAGTGCTAGGGGAGACAGGGATCAGCCCCAGCATTTT. As protein: CSARGDRDQPQHF.

This clonotype was found many times. The V call is TRBV27, the J call TRBJ2-2, with 8 bases aligning to TRBD1. The CDR3 consists of 13 residues. The V gene end was trimmed by 3 bases and the J gene end by 9 bases; junction bases not matched to a gene: 3. From germline, CDR1 is MNHEY and CDR2 SMNVEV (reference sequence). The CDR3 loop is CASSFGQGRELFF. The CDR3 DNA sequence: TGTGCCAGCAGTTTCGGACAGGGCAGGGAGCTGTTTTTT.

In this sample, this clonotype turned up many times. V usage is TRBV29-1 and J usage is TRBJ2-7; tentatively, D is TRBD2 (5 bases). Germline CDR1 is SQVTM and CDR2 is ANQGSEA. This CDR3 is built from 18 residues. Trimming removed 6 bases from V and 2 bases from J, with 29 bases in between. CDR3 loop: CSVGKNGLGNRLTYEQYF. DNA for the CDR3: TGCAGCGTCGGGAAGAACGGACTTGGGAACCGGTTAACCTACGAGCAGTACTTC.

The gene calls are TRBV19 and TRBJ1-2, with D maybe TRBD1 (5 bases). CDR3 length: 13 residues. V gave up 5 bases and J gave up 4 bases, with 11 bases separating them. From germline, CDR1 is LNHDA and CDR2 SQIVND (reference sequence). CDR3 sequence reads: CASSPSRAYGYTF. The CDR3 DNA is TGTGCCAGTAGTCCTTCCAGGGCCTATGGCTACACCTTC.

This clonotype has ten or more counts. The J gene is TRBJ2-3, the V gene TRBV12-3 or TRBV12-4; D is unresolved. CDR3 length: 15 residues. Trimming cost V 3 bases and J 1 base, with 11 bases left between them. CDR3 amino acids: CASSFRLIGTDTQYF. In nucleotides, the CDR3 is TGTGCCAGCAGTTTCCGGCTAATAGGCACAGATACGCAGTATTTT.

In its sample, this clonotype was seen many times. This chain uses TRBV7-2 with TRBJ2-6; no reliable D call. V lost 1 base and J 0 bases, leaving 7 bases between the germline ends. This CDR3 is built from 16 residues. The germline gives CDR1 SGHTA, CDR2 FQGNSA. The CDR3 region is CASSLGPVSGANVLTF. In DNA form, the CDR3 reads TGTGCCAGCAGCTTAGGTCCGGTCTCTGGGGCCAACGTCCTGACTTTC.

This clonotype appeared many times. The J gene is TRBJ2-7, the V gene TRBV4-3; a possible D gene is TRBD2 (6 bases). The CDR3 sequence is 16 residues long. Trimming pared 0 bases from V and 7 bases from J, leaving 19 bases between. The germline V gene has CDR1 LGHNA and CDR2 YSLEER. CDR3 in amino acids: CASSQDSLLSGQEQYF. DNA of the CDR3: TGCGCCAGCAGCCAAGATAGCCTCCTCAGCGGGCAAGAGCAGTACTTC.

J is TRBJ2-1 and V is TRBV30, with 8 bases that match TRBD2. Per the germline V gene, CDR1 is GTSNPN and CDR2 is SVGIG (reference sequence). This CDR3 comprises 17 residues. The trim removed 1 base at V and 0 bases at J, leaving 8 bases unmatched. The CDR3, as DNA: TGTGCCTGGAGTGGAGGGAGCGGGGGAACCTCCTACAATGAGCAGTTCTTC. It translates to CAWSGGSGGTSYNEQFF.

Remarks on this clonotype: A junction boundary mismatches the germline segment, possibly from a read error. The chain recombines TRBV20-1 with TRBJ1-1; tentative D call: TRBD1 (5 bases). This CDR3 is built from 14 residues. The V gene's germline CDR1 is DFQATT and CDR2 SNEGSKA (reference sequence). In nucleotides, the CDR3 is TGCAGTGCGCGAGATCAGGGTTTGGACACTGAAGCTGTCTTT. Translated, it gives CSARDQGLDTEAVF.

The rearrangement links TRBV15 to TRBJ2-1; TRBD2 agrees at 11 bases. V shed 1 base and J 0 bases; nucleotides not matched to a gene: 5. Germline CDR1 and CDR2: LNHNV and YYDKDF (reference sequence). The CDR3 runs 18 residues. DNA of the CDR3: TGTGCCACCAGCAGAGGACTAGCGGGAAGAAGCTCCTACAATGAGCAGTTCTTC. It encodes CATSRGLAGRSSYNEQFF.

The chain couples TRBV20-1 to TRBJ2-1, with D uncertain. This CDR3 has 13 amino acids. CDR1 is DFQATT, CDR2 SNEGSKA, per germline (reference sequence). The germline V and J ends were trimmed by 4 bases and 3 bases, with 10 bases remaining between them. CDR3 protein: CSAIGPGYNEQFF. Written as DNA, the CDR3 is TGCAGTGCTATTGGGCCGGGCTACAATGAGCAGTTCTTC.

This clonotype was counted at least ten times. V usage is TRBV5-6 and J usage is TRBJ1-2; 7 nucleotides align to TRBD1. This CDR3 is 16 amino acids long. V gave up 0 bases and J gave up 6 bases; unmatched junction bases: 11. CDR1 and CDR2 from the germline V gene are SGHDT and YYEEEE. The CDR3 nucleotides are TGTGCCAGCAGCTTGGTAGACAGGGACAGAGAGGATGGCTACACCTTC. The encoded protein is CASSLVDRDREDGYTF.

This clonotype has at least ten counts. J is TRBJ2-5 and V is TRBV7-3; TRBD2 matches at 10 bases. This CDR3 comprises 16 residues. V gave up 5 bases and J gave up 1 base; unmatched junction bases: 7. The germline V gene encodes CDR1 SGHTA and CDR2 FQGTGA. CDR3 in DNA: TGTGCCAGCAGCCTTCGACTAGCGGGTCTCCAAGAGACCCAGTACTTC. Translation: CASSLRLAGLQETQYF. Full variable domain (outside the CDR3, taken from reference TRBV7-3 and TRBJ2-5): GAGVSQTPSNKVTEKGKYVELRCDPISGHTALYWYRQSLGQGPEFLIYFQGTGAADDSGLPNDRFFAVRPEGSVSTLKIQRTERGDSAVYLCASSLRLAGLQETQYFGPGTRLLVL.

This clonotype has at least ten counts. The chain is built from TRBV20-1 and TRBJ2-3, with TRBD2 identical over 8 bases. The V segment lost 5 bases and the J segment 1 base; nucleotides outside the gene matches: 8. This CDR3 has 15 residues. Looked up from germline, CDR1 is DFQATT and CDR2 is SNEGSKA (reference sequence). The CDR3 bases are TGCAGTGCTTCTTTACCGGGGGGGGGCACAGATACGCAGTATTTT. It codes for CSASLPGGGTDTQYF.